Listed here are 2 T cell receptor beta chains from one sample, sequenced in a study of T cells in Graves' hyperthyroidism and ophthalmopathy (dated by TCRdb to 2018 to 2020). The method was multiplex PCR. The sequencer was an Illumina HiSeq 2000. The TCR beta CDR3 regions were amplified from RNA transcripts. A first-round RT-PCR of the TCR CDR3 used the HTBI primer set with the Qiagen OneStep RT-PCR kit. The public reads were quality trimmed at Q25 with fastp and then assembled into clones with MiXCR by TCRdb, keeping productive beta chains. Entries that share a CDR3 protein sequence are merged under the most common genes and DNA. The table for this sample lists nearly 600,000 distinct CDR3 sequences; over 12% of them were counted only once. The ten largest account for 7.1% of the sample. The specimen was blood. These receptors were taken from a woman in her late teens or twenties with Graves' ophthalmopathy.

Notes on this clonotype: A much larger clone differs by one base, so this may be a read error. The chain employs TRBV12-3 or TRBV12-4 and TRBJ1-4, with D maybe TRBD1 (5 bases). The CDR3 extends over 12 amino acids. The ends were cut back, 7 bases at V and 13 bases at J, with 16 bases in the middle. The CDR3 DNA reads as TGTGCCAGCAACGGGGCTTATGGAAGACTGTTTTTT. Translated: CASNGAYGRLFF.

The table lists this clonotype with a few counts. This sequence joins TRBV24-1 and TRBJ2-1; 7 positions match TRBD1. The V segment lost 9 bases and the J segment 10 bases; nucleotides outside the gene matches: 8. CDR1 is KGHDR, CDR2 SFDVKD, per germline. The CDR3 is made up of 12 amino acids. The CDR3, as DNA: TGTGCCACCGGCAGACAGGGTGAAGAGCAGTTCTTC. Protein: CATGRQGEEQFF.